Sequencing of this T cell receptor (beta chain) was carried out in a study of T cell responses to AZD1222 COVID-19 vaccine. Points from the study as a whole: Spike-specific TCRs gained breadth and depth after people received two AZD1222 doses. CD4 TCRs associated with vaccination spanned spike, dominating at 160-218 and 743-854. Possibly, clonal diversity was underestimated; donors were largely white British and included more females.

Germline CDR1 and CDR2: SGHRS and YFSETQ. This CDR3 is 14 amino acids long. Germline trimming cut 3 bases from V and 3 bases from J; bases unmatched to any gene: 4. With regard to this clone: Its target is not known.

This table comes from immunoSEQ multiplex PCR, and its TCRdb copy is limited to in-frame clones, with some not included. The sample's table shows over 120,000 clones. The receptor comes from an adult in good health. J is TRBJ1-1 and V is TRBV5-1, with 8 bases aligning to TRBD1. Sequencing was carried out using peripheral blood. CDR3 protein: CASSYGQGHTEAFF. CDR3 nucleotide sequence: TGCGCCAGCAGCTACGGACAGGGACACACTGAAGCTTTCTTT. The full variable domain, with the rest looked up from reference TRBV5-1 and TRBJ1-1, is KAGVTQTPRYLIKTRGQQVTLSCSPISGHRSVSWYQQTPGQGLQFLFEYFSETQRNKGNFPGRFSGRQFSNSRSEMNVSTLELGDSALYLCASSYGQGHTEAFFGQGTRLTVV.